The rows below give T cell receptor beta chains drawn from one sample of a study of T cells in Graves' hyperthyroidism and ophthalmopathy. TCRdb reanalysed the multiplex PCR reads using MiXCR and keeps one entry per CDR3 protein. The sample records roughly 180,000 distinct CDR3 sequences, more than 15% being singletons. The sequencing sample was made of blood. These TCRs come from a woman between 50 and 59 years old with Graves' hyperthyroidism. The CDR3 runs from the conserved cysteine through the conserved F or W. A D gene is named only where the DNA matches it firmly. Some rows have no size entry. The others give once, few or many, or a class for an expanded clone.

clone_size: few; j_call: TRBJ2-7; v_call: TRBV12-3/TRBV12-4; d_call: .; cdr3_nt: TGTGCCAGCAGTTTACACGGGGTCTCCTACGAGCAGTACTTC; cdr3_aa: CASSLHGVSYEQYF
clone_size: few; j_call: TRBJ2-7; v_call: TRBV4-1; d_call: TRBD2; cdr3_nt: TGCGCCAGCAGCCGGCCGGGGGGAGATCAGTACTTC; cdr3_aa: CASSRPGGDQYF
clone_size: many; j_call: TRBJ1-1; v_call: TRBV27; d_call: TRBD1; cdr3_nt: TGTGCCAGCAGTTCACAGGGGGTAGGGCGCACTGAAGCTTTCTTT; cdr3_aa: CASSSQGVGRTEAFF
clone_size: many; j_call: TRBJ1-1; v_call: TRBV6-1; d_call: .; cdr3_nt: TGTGCCAGCAGTGAAGCGGGGGGGCGGTACGCGAACACTGAAGCTTTCTTT; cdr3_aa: CASSEAGGRYANTEAFF
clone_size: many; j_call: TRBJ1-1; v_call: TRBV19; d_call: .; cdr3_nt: TGTGCCAGTAGCACCCTGAACCCGAACACTGAAGCTTTCTTT; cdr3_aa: CASSTLNPNTEAFF
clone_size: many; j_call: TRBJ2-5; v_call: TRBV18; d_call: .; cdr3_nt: TGTGCCAGCTCACCTACCCTAGGAGAGACCCAGTACTTC; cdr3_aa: CASSPTLGETQYF
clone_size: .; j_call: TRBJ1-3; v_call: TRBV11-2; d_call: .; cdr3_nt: TGTGCCAGCAGCCTACAATCGGCTGGAAACACCATATATTTT; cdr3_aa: CASSLQSAGNTIYF
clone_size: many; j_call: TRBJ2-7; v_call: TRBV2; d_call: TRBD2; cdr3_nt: TGTGCCAGCAGTCCCGGACTAGCAGCGCAGTACTTC; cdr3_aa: CASSPGLAAQYF
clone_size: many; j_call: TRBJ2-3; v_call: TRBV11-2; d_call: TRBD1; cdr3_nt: TGTGCCAGCAGCGTTACCGGGACAGGGACGACAGATACGCAGTATTTT; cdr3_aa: CASSVTGTGTTDTQYF
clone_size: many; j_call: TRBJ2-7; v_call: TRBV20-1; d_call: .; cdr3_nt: TGCAGTGCTAGAAAAGTCGGAGAGCAGTACTTC; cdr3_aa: CSARKVGEQYF
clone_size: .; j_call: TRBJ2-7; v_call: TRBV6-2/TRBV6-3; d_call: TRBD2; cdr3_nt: TGTGCCAGCAGTTCGACTAGCGGGCTATACGAGCAGTACTTC; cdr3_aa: CASSSTSGLYEQYF
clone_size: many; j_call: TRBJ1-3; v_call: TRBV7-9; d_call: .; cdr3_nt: TGTGCCAGCAGCCTACCGAGCTCTGGAAACACCATATATTTT; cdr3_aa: CASSLPSSGNTIYF
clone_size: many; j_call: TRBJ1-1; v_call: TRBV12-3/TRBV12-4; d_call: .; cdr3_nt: TGTGCCAGCAGTTTCGAAGGGATAAACACTGAAGCTTTCTTT; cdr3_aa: CASSFEGINTEAFF
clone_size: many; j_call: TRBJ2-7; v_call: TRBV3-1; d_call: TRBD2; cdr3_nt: TGTGCCAGCAGCCAAGCAAGCGGGGGCCGCCTCTACGAGCAGTACTTC; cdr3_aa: CASSQASGGRLYEQYF
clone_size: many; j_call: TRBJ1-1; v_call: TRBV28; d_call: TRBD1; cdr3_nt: TGTGCCAGCAGGATTAGGCAGGGCAGGGCGCTAGGGGGCAAGGTGAACACTGAAGCTTTCTTT; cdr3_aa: CASRIRQGRALGGKVNTEAFF
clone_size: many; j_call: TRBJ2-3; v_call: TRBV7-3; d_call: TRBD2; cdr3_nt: TGTGCCAGCAGCTTGGGAACGGGGGGGCCGTATACGCAGTATTTT; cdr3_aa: CASSLGTGGPYTQYF
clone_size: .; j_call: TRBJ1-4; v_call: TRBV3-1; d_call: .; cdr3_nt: TGTGCCAGCAGCCATTCACCCGGGACGACCTCAACTAATGAAAAACTGTTTTTT; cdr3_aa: CASSHSPGTTSTNEKLFF